The clone carrying this TCR beta chain was seen a handful of times. Its target is unknown. This record belongs to a study of T-cell memory formation after mild COVID-19. The wider study: For the most part, TCR clusters were specific to one donor. Study outcomes and limitations: Clones shrinking between day 15 and 85 showed a balanced CD4/CD8 split, and those that grew later tilted toward CD4+. Pre-infection memory held some responding clones, suggesting pre-existing cross-reactive T cells responded.

MiXCR was run by TCRdb on the 5' RACE reads, yielding one entry per CDR3 protein. The table shows about 190,000 distinct CDR3 sequences, with approximately 20% occurring only once. The CDR3 consists of 14 residues. Trimming stripped 3 bases from V and 1 base from J, with 12 bases between. CDR1 and CDR2 (germline): DFQATT, SNEGSKA (reference sequence). This rearrangement joins TRBV20-1 to TRBJ2-5; TRBD2 is a possible D gene (5 bases). This sequence was found in an adult woman who had mild COVID-19 (a few samples of this study predate the infection). Cell type and time point are not known. Sample: PBMCs or a T cell subset sorted from them (not recorded which). CDR3 sequence (DNA): TGCAGTGCTAGCCGGGCGGGTTCCCAAGAGACCCAGTACTTC. This sequence encodes CSASRAGSQETQYF.